This T cell receptor beta chain was sequenced in a study of cytomegalovirus exposure and HLA in healthy donors (dated by TCRdb to 2015 to 2018). Notes on the research overall: An earlier analysis of more than 550 of the donors reported 250 to 300 Gb of sequence data and 117 million unique TCR beta sequences obtained from some 170 million T cells. Roughly 300 gigabases of sequencing data and approximately 92 million unique TCR sequences made up an early release that covered fewer than 650 HLA-typed donors. Of the 350 to 450 genotyped donors, over 65% fell in the genetic ancestry cluster associated with self-reported Caucasian donors. The study aimed to test whether signatures of past pathogen exposure could be identified by cataloging public T cell receptors. The study profiled the T cell repertoires of fewer than 850 subjects by immunosequencing and related them to cytomegalovirus serostatus. In addition to the first cohort of 650 to 800 subjects, a separate validation cohort of 120 different subjects was used. To predict cytomegalovirus infection status, the study brought together high-throughput TCR immunosequencing, statistical association of individual TCRs with disease status, and machine learning. In a later analysis, previously published TCR beta repertoires from 670 or so donors were re-analyzed and high-resolution HLA genotyping was added so that TCR occurrence patterns could be studied. Rather than drawing on any new phenotypic data, the later analysis identified candidate immune exposures from TCR beta sequences and the way those sequences occurred across donors. An earlier analysis of fewer than 700 of the donors applied high-throughput TCR beta sequencing to assess whether each TCR beta V gene segment acted as functional or pseudogenic. Donor age, sex, ethnicity and CMV serostatus were compiled alongside the repertoire data. A later genetic analysis took genome-wide SNP genotypes for about 65% of the 666 donors and used that subset as a discovery cohort. Every discovery cohort repertoire had been produced on one sequencing platform. HLA typing covered class I and class II loci at four-digit resolution. The number of donors typed differed by locus, with roughly 629-640 for A, B, C, DRB1 and DQB1, around 560 for DQA1, approximately 570 for DPA1, and roughly 450 for DPB1. Because of strong linkage in the cohort, roughly five DR-DQ haplotypes were treated as single units for association and clustering. Among under 450 genotyped donors of the cohort, an average of about 240,000 unique TCR beta nucleotide sequences were sequenced per donor, around a sixth of them non-productive. The research as a whole found: A further reported finding was that TCR beta sequences accurately predicted the HLA-A and HLA-B alleles for most subjects in the first cohort. When HLA alleles, especially DR and DQ, strongly co-occurred, TCR associations were difficult to assign to individual alleles. A later analysis found that HLA-associated TCR beta chains were more clonally expanded and had lower generation probabilities than equally common non-associated chains. According to a later analysis, most CMV-associated TCR beta chains appeared to be HLA-restricted, and the HLA associations seemed to be driven largely by CMV exposure. An earlier analysis of some 560 of the donors showed that most TCR beta V segments appeared in productive rearrangements either about 90% or about 30% of the time, which broadly matched IMGT annotations. In vitro tests confirmed that three of the cytomegalovirus-associated TCR beta chains recognize cytomegalovirus antigens. Because counts were too low, about 17 rarely observed V segments, including chromosome 9 orphons, were excluded from the earlier analysis of 500 to 700 of the donors. According to the authors, the approach could potentially be generalized to other disease states and immunological phenotypes. The study gave a list of around 170 TCR beta chains associated with cytomegalovirus. CMV serostatus was the only immune exposure information available for the cohort. This cohort had only TCR beta chains sequenced, and the lack of alpha or paired-chain data limited which features could be detected. While some public TCRs were present in many individuals, most TCR sequences turned up only very rarely across donors. In a later genetic analysis, fewer N-insertions in productive TCRs were reported among donors in an Asian-associated ancestry cluster than the roughly 670-donor mean. Sequencing depth was assumed to be roughly uniform across donors in the presence/absence analyses, though that assumption may not hold. V-gene and J-gene trimming of TCR beta chains was associated with a missense DCLRE1C variant in a later genetic analysis, and the association was replicated in an independent cohort. The sequencing pipeline was judged likely to have produced a cluster of highly shared sequence variants as a technical artifact. A later analysis associated 15,000 to 20,000 TCR beta sequences with specific HLA alleles at a false discovery rate of 0.05. Correlated functional status among segregating V segments might reflect linkage disequilibrium, but an unknown experimental factor could not be ruled out. According to a later analysis, TCR association rates differed among HLA loci, with DRB1 alleles showing the most associated TCRs and HLA-C alleles showing the fewest. Cytomegalovirus status was reported to be diagnosed by the classifier with high specificity and sensitivity in both the original and validation cohorts. Because some donors lacked HLA typing at each locus, the association tests relied only on the typed subset. In a later analysis, several top co-occurrence clusters were reported to appear linked to parvovirus B19, influenza, CMV and Epstein-Barr virus. Some IMGT-functional V segments, including TRBV6-2 and TRBV6-3, could not be distinguished by the 87-base-pair reads and were therefore excluded.

Points on this clone: Its antigen is currently not known. No qualities accompany the bases; no much larger clone lies one base away.

Taken from cysteine to phenylalanine, the CDR3 has 17 residues. The CDR3 DNA has 51 bases and is translated from base 1. The receptor library was made with the immunoSEQ multiplex PCR assay. For the multiplex PCR, a mixture combining 60 forward primers for TCR Vbeta segments and 13 reverse primers for TCR Jbeta segments was used. Amplification of the CDR3 region of rearranged TCR beta genes was performed with a multiplex PCR assay on genomic DNA. On the Illumina HiSeq System, the amplified TCR beta libraries were sequenced as 87-base-pair reads. Processing in the source paper ran as follows. Across the 670 or so repertoires, a later analysis counted tens of millions of unique TCR beta chains, 9.5 million to 13 million of which were shared by at least two donors. A nearest-neighbor algorithm error-corrected the raw reads and collapsed the reads into unique sequences, merging closely related sequences to remove PCR and sequencing errors. Alignment of CDR3 sequences to IMGT reference sequences was used to assign V, D and J gene segments. Each retained sequence needed at least a six-nucleotide match to both a V gene segment and a J gene segment. Rearrangements were classified as productive when the CDR3 lacked stop codons and remained in frame with V and J, and all other rearrangements were classified as non-productive. Following IMGT convention, CDR3 was defined as the stretch from the second conserved V-encoded cysteine up to the conserved J-encoded phenylalanine. The earlier analysis of about 530 of the donors excluded any sequence lacking an unambiguous match to a single V gene segment. In an earlier analysis of almost 600 of the donors, a V segment was called functional when productive rearrangements were above 56.7%, and segregating when the standard deviation between donors exceeded 5%. A statistical classification framework was developed to diagnose cytomegalovirus status using the catalog of TCR beta chain sequences. A later analysis assigned V and J genes by comparing TCR nucleotide sequences with IMGT/GENE-DB human TR gene sequences. A later analysis assigned CDR3 sequences and most-parsimonious VDJ recombination scenarios with the TCRdist pipeline. In a later analysis, every TCR beta chain was defined by the combination of its CDR3 amino acid sequence and its V-gene family, and reads without a unique V-gene family were dropped. As a way to deal with suspected cross-contamination and a sequencing artifact, a later analysis dropped roughly 620 nucleotide sequences that were highly shared and had low generation probability. A later analysis calculated a clonal expansion index for each public chain from normalized within-repertoire ranks of inferred template counts. In a later analysis, generation probabilities were computed with a VDJ recombination model fitted to out-of-frame rearrangements, and the resulting probabilities were checked against IGoR. In a later analysis, hypergeometric tests were used to score TCR-TCR, TCR-HLA and TCR-CMV co-occurrence, with a repertoire-size bias correction applied to TCR pairs. A later analysis estimated false discovery rates by permuting HLA or CMV assignments 20 times. A later analysis grouped co-occurring TCRs with DBSCAN, adding TCRdist sequence similarity when clustering within HLA-allele-positive subsets. For co-occurrence clustering, repertoires with fewer than 30,000 or more than 120,000 public chains were excluded, along with five or six repertoires with anomalous nucleotide sharing. In TCRdb, the immuneACCESS table is reduced to in-frame sequences with V and J assigned. These tables do not hold every clone; where another copy was compared, an unresolved V gene accounts for under half, and the others remain unexplained. Clone size and the V and J calls come from that table; the DNA yielded D and trimming. The sample contains about 130,000 clones, around 80% of them found a single time. About 6.8% of the sample rests with the top ten.

The cohort consisted of approximately 670 healthy bone marrow donors. All cohort members were sampled while nominally healthy, although unrecorded immune exposures were likely present. The donor was CMV seropositive and belonged to the group of 250 to 350 seropositive cohort members. Every donor gave a peripheral blood sample, and the peripheral blood mononuclear cells from that sample were used for TCR beta sequencing. The Qiagen DNeasy Blood Extraction Kit was used to extract genomic DNA from the blood cell samples. The V and J segments used are TRBV21-1 and TRBJ2-7; TRBD2, the D gene given by the table, was not confirmed from the DNA. TRBV21-1 is a pseudogene locus. This receptor was obtained from a man aged 40-49 years in good health and CMV-seropositive. The material sequenced was PBMCs. The DNA is as follows: TGTGCCAGCCTGGGACTAGCGGGAGTCCCTCTATTTGGGGAGCAGTACTTC. Its coded protein is CASLGLAGVPLFGEQYF.